The 2 T cell receptor beta chains below come from one sample, sequenced in a study of T cell changes during pregnancy in multiple sclerosis. The protocol was immunoSEQ multiplex PCR, while the TCRdb copy is restricted to in-frame clones and leaves out a portion. This sample yields some 76,000 clones, of which over 90% are seen a single time; 0.25% to 0.3% belongs to the top ten. The sequences come from CD4+ T cells from peripheral blood mononuclear cells, collected after pregnancy. These receptors originate from a female donor with multiple sclerosis, enrolled in a pregnancy study.

J is TRBJ1-1 and V is TRBV9; tentatively, D is TRBD1 (6 bases). V lost 2 bases and J lost 1, with 15 bases in between. The CDR3 is 16 residues long. Germline V lookup: CDR1 SGDLS, CDR2 YYNGEE. The CDR3 DNA is TGTGCCAGCAGCGTCTTGGGGGGGCCCCCGAACACTGAAGCTTTCTTT. Amino acids: CASSVLGGPPNTEAFF.

V and J are TRBV28 and TRBJ2-2; 10 bases map to TRBD2. Germline CDR1 and CDR2: MDHEN and SYDVKM. V lost 6 bases, J lost 3 bases, and 4 bases stayed unmatched. This CDR3 is 15 amino acids long. CDR3 region: CASRTGTSDTGELFF. DNA of the CDR3: TGTGCCAGCAGGACCGGGACTAGCGACACCGGGGAGCTGTTTTTT.